The source of this T cell receptor (beta chain) is a study of vaccination and CD4 T cells after COVID-19 (dated by TCRdb to between 2021 and 2023). For context, the study as a whole: The convalescent cohort comprised six males and four females, including two Hispanic individuals, seven Caucasians, two Asians and one multiracial person. Participants got two doses of the Pfizer-BioNTech BNT162b2 vaccine (n=8) or two doses of the Moderna mRNA-1273 vaccine (n=2). Post-COVID blood samples from convalescent patients were collected a median of 101 days after diagnosis, with a range of about 35 to 161 days. Post-vaccine blood samples were taken a median of approximately 70 days after the second vaccine dose, with a range of roughly 14 to 250 days. For stimulating the cultures, overlapping spike peptide pools were used, derived from SARS-CoV-2 as well as from the common cold coronaviruses HCoV-NL63, HCoV-OC43 and HCoV-229E. Control cultures received a CEFX viral epitope pool as the positive control, an HIV-1 Nef peptide pool as the negative control, or no peptide. The spike-specific CD4+ TCR repertoire was compared before and after mRNA vaccination in about nine COVID-19 convalescent patients and several infection-naive healthy vaccine recipients.

The paper as a whole reports these results and caveats: Nearly all vaccine-specific clones in convalescent patients (304 of 307) were mono-reactive for SARS-CoV-2 spike rather than cross-reactive with common cold coronaviruses. Among convalescent patients, a median about 90% of the SARS-CoV-2-reactive clones seen after vaccination appeared only after vaccination, which suggests priming specific to the vaccine. The median count of SARS-CoV-2-reactive clonotypes went up from some 23 after infection to a few dozen after vaccination, although the change was not significant. The study included relatively few convalescent patients and did not analyze early timepoints after natural infection.

Receptor libraries were prepared by PCR. DNA from cultured CD4+ T cells was subjected to TCR sequencing with the Oncomine TCR Beta short-read assay at the Johns Hopkins FTIC core. Genomic DNA was extracted from the cultured CD4+ T cells with the QIAamp micro DNA kit. Oncomine TCR Beta libraries from cultured CD4+ T cells were pooled using unique dual indexes and sequenced on an Illumina iSeq 100. The study's own analysis went as follows. Non-productive sequences were removed, and CDR3s not starting with C, not ending with F or W, or shorter than 7 amino acids were discarded. The MANAFEST web application identified antigen-specific clonotypes by comparing peptide-stimulated wells against reference wells and other culture wells. To be called positive, a clone needed an FDR below 0.05, an odds ratio above 5, and a productive frequency above 0.1% in at least two of three replicate wells. A clonotype counted as cross-reactive if it showed significant expansion both in the SARS-CoV-2 spike wells and in at least one common cold coronavirus spike condition. CDR3 homology was assessed with Levenshtein distances (stringdist) and unrooted phylogenetic trees (ape) in R version 3.6.1. The public reads were quality trimmed at Q25 with fastp and then assembled into clones with MiXCR by TCRdb, keeping productive beta chains. Rows with a matching CDR3 protein are joined into one entry that keeps the most common DNA and genes. The authors' filters were not applied to this entry. The sample records about 15,000 distinct CDR3 sequences, roughly 80% of which are singletons. The biggest ten clones account for about 8.9% of the sample.

The treatment or condition label, read with the paper, signifies: approximately nine-day PBMC culture with coronavirus spike peptide pools or control peptides (ViraFEST assay). The ViraFEST assay was used in the study, in which antigen-specific T cells were expanded with peptide pools and expanded clonotypes were subsequently identified by TCR sequencing. The absence of prior SARS-CoV-2 infection in healthy vaccine recipients was confirmed by negative nucleocapsid antibody tests before and after vaccination. Roughly 2.1 million PBMCs per well were cultured in IMDM with approximately 5% human AB serum and 8 to 10 IU/ml IL-2, plus 10 ug/ml peptide pools. Half of the culture medium was replaced with fresh IL-2-containing medium on days 3 and 7. Once the cells had been in culture for less than 11 days, the EasySep CD4+ T cell isolation kit was used to isolate CD4+ T cells by negative selection. Ficoll-Paque Plus gradient centrifugation was used to isolate PBMCs from whole blood, and the isolated PBMCs were then either used fresh or cryopreserved at -140C. Triplicate wells were generally used for each culture condition.

A word on this clonotype: There is no known antigen for this receptor. One junction end disagrees with the germline gene, perhaps due to a read error.

Sequences MNHEY (CDR1) and SVGAGI (CDR2) are obtained from the germline V gene. The CDR3 starts with the cysteine, ends with the phenylalanine, and has 14 residues. Of all the DNA, just the CDR3 is kept, 42 bases in frame from base 1. This receptor was taken from a human donor who received a COVID-19 vaccine. The material sequenced was CD4+ T cells from blood, cultured in vitro, taken after SARS-CoV-2 vaccination. The rearrangement joined TRBV6-5 to TRBJ1-3; the D segment cannot be called with confidence. Here is the DNA: TGTGCCAGCAGTTACGGGCAGCCTGGAGACACCATATATTTT. Its amino acids are CASSYGQPGDTIYF.